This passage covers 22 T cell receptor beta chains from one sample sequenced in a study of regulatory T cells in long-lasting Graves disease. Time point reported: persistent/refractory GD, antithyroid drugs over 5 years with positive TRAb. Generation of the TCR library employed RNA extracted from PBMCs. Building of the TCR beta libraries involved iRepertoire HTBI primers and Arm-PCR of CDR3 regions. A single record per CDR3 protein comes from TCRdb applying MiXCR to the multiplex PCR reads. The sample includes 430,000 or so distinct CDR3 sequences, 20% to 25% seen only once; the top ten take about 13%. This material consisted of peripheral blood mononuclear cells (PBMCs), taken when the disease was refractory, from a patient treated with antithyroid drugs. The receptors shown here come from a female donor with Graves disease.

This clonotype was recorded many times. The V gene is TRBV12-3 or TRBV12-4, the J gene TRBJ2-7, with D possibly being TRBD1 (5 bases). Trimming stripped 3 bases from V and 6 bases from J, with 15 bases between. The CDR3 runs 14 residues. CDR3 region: CASSFGQGKGEQYF. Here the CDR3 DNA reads TGTGCCAGCAGTTTCGGGCAGGGTAAGGGCGAGCAGTACTTC.

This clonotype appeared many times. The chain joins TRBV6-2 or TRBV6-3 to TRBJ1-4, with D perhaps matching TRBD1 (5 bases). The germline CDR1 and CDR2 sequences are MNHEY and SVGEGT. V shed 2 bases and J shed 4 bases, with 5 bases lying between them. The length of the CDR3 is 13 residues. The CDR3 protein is CASSYGHNEKLFF. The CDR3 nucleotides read TGTGCCAGCAGTTACGGACATAATGAAAAACTGTTTTTT.

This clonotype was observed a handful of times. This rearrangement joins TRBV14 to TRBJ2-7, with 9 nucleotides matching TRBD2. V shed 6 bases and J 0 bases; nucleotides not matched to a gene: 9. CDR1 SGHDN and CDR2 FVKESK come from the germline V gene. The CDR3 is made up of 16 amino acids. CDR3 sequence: CASRRSRTSDSYEQYF. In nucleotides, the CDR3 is TGTGCCAGCAGACGTAGTAGGACTAGCGACTCCTACGAGCAGTACTTC.

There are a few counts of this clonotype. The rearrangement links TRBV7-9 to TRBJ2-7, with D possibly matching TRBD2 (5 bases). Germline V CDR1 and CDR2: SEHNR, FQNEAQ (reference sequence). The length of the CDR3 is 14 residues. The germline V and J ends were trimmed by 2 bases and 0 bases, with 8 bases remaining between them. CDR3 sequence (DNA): TGTGCCAGCAGCTTAACGGGATTCTCCTACGAGCAGTACTTC. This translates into CASSLTGFSYEQYF. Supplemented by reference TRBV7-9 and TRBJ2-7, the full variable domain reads DTGVSQNPRHKITKRGQNVTFRCDPISEHNRLYWYRQTLGQGPEFLTYFQNEAQLEKSRLLSDRFSAERPKGSFSTLEIQRTEQGDSAMYLCASSLTGFSYEQYFGPGTRLTVT.

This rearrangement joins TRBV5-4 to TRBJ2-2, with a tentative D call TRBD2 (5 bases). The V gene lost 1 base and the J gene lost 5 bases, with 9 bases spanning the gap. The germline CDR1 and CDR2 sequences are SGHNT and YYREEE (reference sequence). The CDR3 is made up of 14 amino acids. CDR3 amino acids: CASSLPGMTGELFF. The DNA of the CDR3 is TGTGCCAGCAGCTTGCCGGGGATGACCGGGGAGCTGTTTTTT.

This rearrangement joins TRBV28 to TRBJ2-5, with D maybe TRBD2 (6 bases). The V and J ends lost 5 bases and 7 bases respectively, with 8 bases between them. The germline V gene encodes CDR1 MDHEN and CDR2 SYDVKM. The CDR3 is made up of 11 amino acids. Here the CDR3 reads CASSNGGTQYF. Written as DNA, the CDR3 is TGTGCCAGCAGTAACGGGGGGACCCAGTACTTC.

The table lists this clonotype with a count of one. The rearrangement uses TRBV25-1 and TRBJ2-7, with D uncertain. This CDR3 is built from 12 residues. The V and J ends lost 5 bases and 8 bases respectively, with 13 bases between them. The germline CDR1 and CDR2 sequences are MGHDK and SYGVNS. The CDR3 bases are TGTGCCAGCAGTTTCGGCGTCACGAAGCAGTACTTC. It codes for CASSFGVTKQYF.

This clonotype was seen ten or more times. The CDR3 protein is CASSLTSGRAAGELFF. The CDR3 DNA reads as TGTGCCAGCAGCTTGACTAGCGGGAGGGCCGCCGGGGAGCTGTTTTTT. The rearrangement joins TRBV11-1 to TRBJ2-2; 14 bases map to TRBD2. Looked up from germline, CDR1 is SGHAT and CDR2 is FQDESV (reference sequence). CDR3 length equals 16 residues. J gave up 6 bases and V 3 bases, and 3 bases lay outside the gene matches. Drawing the rest from reference TRBV11-1 and TRBJ2-2, the complete variable domain is EAEVAQSPRYKITEKSQAVAFWCDPISGHATLYWYRQILGQGPELLVQFQDESVVDDSQLPKDRFSAERLKGVDSTLKIQPAELGDSAMYLCASSLTSGRAAGELFFGEGSRLTVL.

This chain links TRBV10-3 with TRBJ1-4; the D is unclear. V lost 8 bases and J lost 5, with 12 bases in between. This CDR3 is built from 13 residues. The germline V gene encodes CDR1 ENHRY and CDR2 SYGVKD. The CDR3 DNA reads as TGTGCCATCGGCCCTCGAGAGAATGAAAAACTGTTTTTT. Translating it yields CAIGPRENEKLFF.

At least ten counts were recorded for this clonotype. The CDR3, as DNA: TGTGCCAGCAGCTTAGAGCGGGAGGACTCCTACAATGAGCAGTTCTTC. This translates into CASSLEREDSYNEQFF. The gene calls are TRBV11-2 and TRBJ2-1; 8 bases match TRBD2. V lost 0 bases and J lost 0; bases outside the gene matches: 1. The CDR3 spans 16 residues. Germline CDR1 and CDR2: SGHAT and FQNNGV. The variable domain in full, with the rest retrieved from reference TRBV11-2 and TRBJ2-1, is EAGVAQSPRYKIIEKRQSVAFWCNPISGHATLYWYQQILGQGPKLLIQFQNNGVVDDSQLPKDRFSAERLKGVDSTLKIQPAKLEDSAVYLCASSLEREDSYNEQFFGPGTRLTVL.

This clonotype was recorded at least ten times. CDR3 sequence (DNA): TGTGCCAGCAGTGATAGTCGCGTAGGCAATCAGCCCCAGCATTTT. This translates into CASSDSRVGNQPQHF. The J gene is TRBJ1-5, the V gene TRBV6-1, with unresolved D. V was pared by 3 bases and J by 2 bases, with 11 bases between. Germline V gene sequence: CDR1 MNHNS, CDR2 SASEGT. The CDR3 contains 15 residues.

CDR3 nucleotides: TGTGCCACGGGAGGCCGGAACACCGGGGAGCTGTTTTTT. It specifies CATGGRNTGELFF. The V call is TRBV19, the J call TRBJ2-2, with 7 bases lining up with TRBD2. The CDR3 totals 13 residues. Germline CDR1 and CDR2: LNHDA and SQIVND (reference sequence). Trimming removed 10 bases from V and 1 base from J; junction bases left unmatched: 3. Full variable domain (rest looked up from reference TRBV19 and TRBJ2-2): DGGITQSPKYLFRKEGQNVTLSCEQNLNHDAMYWYRQDPGQGLRLIYYSQIVNDFQKGDIAEGYSVSREKKESFPLTVTSAQKNPTAFYLCATGGRNTGELFFGEGSRLTVL.

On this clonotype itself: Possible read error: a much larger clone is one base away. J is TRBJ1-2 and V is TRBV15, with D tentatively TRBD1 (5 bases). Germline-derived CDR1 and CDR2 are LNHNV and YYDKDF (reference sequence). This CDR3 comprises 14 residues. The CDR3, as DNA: TGTGCCACCAGCAGAGACAGGGCCAACTATGGCTGCACCTTC. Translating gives CATSRDRANYGCTF. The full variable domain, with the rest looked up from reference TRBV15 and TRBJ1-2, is DAMVIQNPRYQVTQFGKPVTLSCSQTLNHNVMYWYQQKSSQAPKLLFHYYDKDFNNEADTPDNFQSRRPNTSFCFLDIRSPGLGDTAMYLCATSRDRANYGCTFGSGTRLTVV.

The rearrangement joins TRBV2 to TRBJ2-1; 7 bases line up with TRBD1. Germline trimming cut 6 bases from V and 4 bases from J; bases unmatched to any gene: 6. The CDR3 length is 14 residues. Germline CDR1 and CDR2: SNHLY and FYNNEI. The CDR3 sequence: CASRGDRRYNEQFF. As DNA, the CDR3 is TGTGCCAGCAGGGGGGACAGAAGATACAATGAGCAGTTCTTC. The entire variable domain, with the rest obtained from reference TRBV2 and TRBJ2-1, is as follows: EPEVTQTPSHQVTQMGQEVILRCVPISNHLYFYWYRQILGQKVEFLVSFYNNEISEKSEIFDDQFSVERPDGSNFTLKIRSTKLEDSAMYFCASRGDRRYNEQFFGPGTRLTVL.

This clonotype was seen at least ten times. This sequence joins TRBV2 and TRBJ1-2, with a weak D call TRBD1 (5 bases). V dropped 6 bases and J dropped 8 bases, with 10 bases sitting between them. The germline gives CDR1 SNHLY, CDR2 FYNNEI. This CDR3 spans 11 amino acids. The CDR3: CASRGGGGYTF. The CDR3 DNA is TGTGCCAGCAGGGGGGGAGGAGGCTACACCTTC.

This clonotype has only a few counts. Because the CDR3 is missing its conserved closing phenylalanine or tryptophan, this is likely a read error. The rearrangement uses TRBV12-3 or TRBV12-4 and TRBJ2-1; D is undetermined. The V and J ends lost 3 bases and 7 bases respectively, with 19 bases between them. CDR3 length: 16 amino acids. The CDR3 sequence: CASSFPGLYVGNEQFL. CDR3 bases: TGTGCCAGCAGTTTTCCAGGTCTTTATGTCGGGAATGAGCAGTTCCTC.

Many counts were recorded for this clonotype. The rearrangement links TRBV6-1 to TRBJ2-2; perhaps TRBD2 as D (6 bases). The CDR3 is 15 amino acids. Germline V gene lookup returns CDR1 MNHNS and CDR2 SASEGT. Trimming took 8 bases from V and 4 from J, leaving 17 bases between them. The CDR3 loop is CASLAGLPGTGELFF. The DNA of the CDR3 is TGTGCCAGCCTCGCGGGACTCCCAGGCACCGGGGAGCTGTTTTTT.

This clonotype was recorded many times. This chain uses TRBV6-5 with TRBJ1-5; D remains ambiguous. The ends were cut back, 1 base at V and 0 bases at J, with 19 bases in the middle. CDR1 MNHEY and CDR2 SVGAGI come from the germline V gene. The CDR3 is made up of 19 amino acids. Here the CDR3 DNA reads TGTGCCAGCAGTTACTACCCTTTTCTGGGCGCACGTAGCAATCAGCCCCAGCATTTT. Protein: CASSYYPFLGARSNQPQHF.

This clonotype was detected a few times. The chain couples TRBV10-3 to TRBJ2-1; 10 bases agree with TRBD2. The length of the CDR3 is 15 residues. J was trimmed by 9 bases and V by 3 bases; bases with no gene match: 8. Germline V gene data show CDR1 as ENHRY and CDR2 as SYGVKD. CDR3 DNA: TGTGCCATCAGTGAAAGGCTAGCGGGAGCCGCTGAGCAGTTCTTC. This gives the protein CAISERLAGAAEQFF.

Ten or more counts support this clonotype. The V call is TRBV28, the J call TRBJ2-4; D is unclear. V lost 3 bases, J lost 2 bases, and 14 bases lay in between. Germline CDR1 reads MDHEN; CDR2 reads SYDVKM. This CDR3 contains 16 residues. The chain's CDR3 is CASSFPSLDSKNIQYF. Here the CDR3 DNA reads TGTGCCAGCAGTTTTCCTTCATTAGACTCCAAAAACATTCAGTACTTC. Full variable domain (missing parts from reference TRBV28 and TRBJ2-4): DVKVTQSSRYLVKRTGEKVFLECVQDMDHENMFWYRQDPGLGLRLIYFSYDVKMKEKGDIPEGYSVSREKKERFSLILESASTNQTSMYLCASSFPSLDSKNIQYFGAGTRLSVL.

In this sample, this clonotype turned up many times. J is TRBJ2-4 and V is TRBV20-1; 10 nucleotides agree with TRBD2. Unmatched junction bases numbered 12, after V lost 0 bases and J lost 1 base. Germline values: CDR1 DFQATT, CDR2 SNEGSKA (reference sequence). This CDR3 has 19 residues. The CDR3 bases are TGCAGTGCTAGAGAGGGACTAGCGAAGGTTGATTGGGCCAAAAACATTCAGTACTTC. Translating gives CSAREGLAKVDWAKNIQYF.

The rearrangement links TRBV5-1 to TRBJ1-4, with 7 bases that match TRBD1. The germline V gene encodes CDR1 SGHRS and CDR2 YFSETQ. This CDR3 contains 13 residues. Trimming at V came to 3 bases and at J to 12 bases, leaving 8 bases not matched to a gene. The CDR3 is CASSSETGAELFF. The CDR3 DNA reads TGCGCCAGCAGCTCTGAAACAGGGGCTGAACTGTTTTTT.